This paragraph covers one T cell receptor beta chain sequence. The antigen remains undetermined. This sample is part of a study of cytomegalovirus exposure and HLA in healthy donors. Findings and caveats of the study: Later analysis placed DRB1 highest and HLA-C lowest in TCR association rates, which differed by HLA locus. Earlier analysis yielded a pattern in which most TCR beta V segments were productive about 90% or about 30% of the time.

The PCR had 60 Vbeta and 13 Jbeta primers. Measured with immunoSEQ multiplex PCR; TCRdb has only the in-frame clones, and not every one. The sample has roughly 100,000 clones, roughly four fifths seen once; the top ten hold over 5%. Sequencing used PBMCs. This clonotype was obtained from a woman between 18 and 30 years old in good health and CMV-seropositive.

The CDR3 loop reads CASSPRGGTGGETQYF. As DNA, the CDR3 is TGTGCCAGCAGCCCCCGGGGGGGGACAGGGGGCGAGACCCAGTACTTC. The chain couples TRBV7-9 to TRBJ2-5, with TRBD1 matching 12 bases. The CDR3 is made up of 16 amino acids. J lost 5 bases, V lost 5 bases, and 9 bases had no gene match. CDR1 and CDR2 from the germline V gene are SEHNR and FQNEAQ (reference sequence). The variable domain in full, completed from reference TRBV7-9 and TRBJ2-5, reads DTGVSQNPRHKITKRGQNVTFRCDPISEHNRLYWYRQTLGQGPEFLTYFQNEAQLEKSRLLSDRFSAERPKGSFSTLEIQRTEQGDSAMYLCASSPRGGTGGETQYFGPGTRLLVL.